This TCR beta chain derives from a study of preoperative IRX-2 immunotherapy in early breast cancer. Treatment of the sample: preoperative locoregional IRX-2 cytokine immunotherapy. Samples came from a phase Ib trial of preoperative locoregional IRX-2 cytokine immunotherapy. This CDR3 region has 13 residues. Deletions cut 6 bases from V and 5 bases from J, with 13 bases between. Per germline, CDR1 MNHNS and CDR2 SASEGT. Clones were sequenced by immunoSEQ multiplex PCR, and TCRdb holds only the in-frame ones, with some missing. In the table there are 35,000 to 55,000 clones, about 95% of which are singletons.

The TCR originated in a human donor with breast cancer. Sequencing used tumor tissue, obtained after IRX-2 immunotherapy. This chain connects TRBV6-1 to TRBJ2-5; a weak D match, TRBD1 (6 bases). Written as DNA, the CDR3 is TGTGCCAGCAGGAAGGGGGTATGGGAGACCCAGTACTTC. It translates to CASRKGVWETQYF.